Listed below are T cell receptor beta chains from one sample, sequenced in a study of OX40 agonist ivuxolimab in advanced cancers. Repertoires were generated with immunoSEQ multiplex PCR, while TCRdb's copy carries only in-frame clones and drops some. Of tens of thousands of clones in the sample, 79% were seen once. Sequencing was performed on CD4+ or CD8+ T cells sorted from blood, taken in a trial of the OX40 agonist ivuxolimab. The receptors derive from an adult with an advanced solid tumor such as melanoma, head and neck, liver or kidney cancer. Each CDR3 is given with its conserved first and last residue. Fields, in order: CDR3 length, clone size, V gene, J gene, D gene, CDR3 DNA, CDR3 protein. A D gene is named only where the DNA matches it firmly. Not all rows give a size; the values are once, few, many and, for expanded clones, a class.

len: 15
abundance: -
v_gene: TRBV9
j_gene: TRBJ1-4
d_gene: -
CDR3nt: TGTGCCAGCAGCGTAGACGACGGCCGTAATGAAAAACTGTTTTTT
CDR3aa: CASSVDDGRNEKLFF

len: 15
abundance: -
v_gene: TRBV19
j_gene: TRBJ1-1
d_gene: -
CDR3nt: TGTGCCAGTAGTATCCAGGACATCCTAGGGACTGAAGCTTTCTTT
CDR3aa: CASSIQDILGTEAFF

len: 16
abundance: -
v_gene: TRBV5-1
j_gene: TRBJ2-3
d_gene: -
CDR3nt: TGCGCCAGCAGCTTGTGGGACATCTCTAGCACAGATACGCAGTATTTT
CDR3aa: CASSLWDISSTDTQYF

len: 16
abundance: -
v_gene: TRBV7-2
j_gene: TRBJ1-1
d_gene: -
CDR3nt: TGTGCCAGCAGCTTAGCCGACACCTCCCAATGGGCTGAAGCTTTCTTT
CDR3aa: CASSLADTSQWAEAFF

len: 15
abundance: -
v_gene: TRBV5-3
j_gene: TRBJ1-2
d_gene: -
CDR3nt: TGTGCCAGAAGCCCCTCTAACAGGTGGAACTATGGCTACACCTTC
CDR3aa: CARSPSNRWNYGYTF

len: 14
abundance: -
v_gene: TRBV6-5
j_gene: TRBJ1-2
d_gene: TRBD1
CDR3nt: TGTGCCAGCAGTCTCCCGGGACAGTACTATGGCTACACCTTC
CDR3aa: CASSLPGQYYGYTF

len: 15
abundance: few
v_gene: TRBV19
j_gene: TRBJ2-7
d_gene: TRBD1
CDR3nt: TGTGCCAGTAGTCGGACCCGGACAGGAACCTACGAGCAGTACTTC
CDR3aa: CASSRTRTGTYEQYF

len: 14
abundance: -
v_gene: TRBV18
j_gene: TRBJ2-1
d_gene: TRBD2
CDR3nt: TGTGCCAGCTCACCAGGGCTAGCGGTAAATGAGCAGTTCTTC
CDR3aa: CASSPGLAVNEQFF

len: 15
abundance: -
v_gene: TRBV4-1
j_gene: TRBJ2-3
d_gene: -
CDR3nt: TGCGCCAGCAGCCAAGGAACAGGGCCGACAGATACGCAGTATTTT
CDR3aa: CASSQGTGPTDTQYF

len: 16
abundance: -
v_gene: TRBV27
j_gene: TRBJ2-3
d_gene: -
CDR3nt: TGTGCCAGCAGTTTAAGGTCCAAATCTAGCACAGATACGCAGTATTTT
CDR3aa: CASSLRSKSSTDTQYF

len: 15
abundance: -
v_gene: TRBV4-1
j_gene: TRBJ1-4
d_gene: -
CDR3nt: TGCGCCAGCAGCCAAGCGTCGGGAATTGGTGAAAAACTGTTTTTT
CDR3aa: CASSQASGIGEKLFF

len: 12
abundance: -
v_gene: TRBV2
j_gene: TRBJ2-7
d_gene: -
CDR3nt: TGTGCCAGCACTGCAGGGTCCTACGAGCAGTACTTC
CDR3aa: CASTAGSYEQYF

len: 16
abundance: -
v_gene: TRBV28
j_gene: TRBJ1-2
d_gene: -
CDR3nt: TGTGCCAGCAGACTCCCTACAGGAGCTACTAACTATGGCTACACCTTC
CDR3aa: CASRLPTGATNYGYTF

len: 16
abundance: -
v_gene: TRBV4-3
j_gene: TRBJ2-2
d_gene: TRBD2
CDR3nt: TGCGCCAGCAGGCTAGGGAGCGGGGGAAGAACCGGGGAGCTGTTTTTT
CDR3aa: CASRLGSGGRTGELFF

len: 15
abundance: -
v_gene: TRBV9
j_gene: TRBJ2-7
d_gene: -
CDR3nt: TGTGCCAGCAGCGTAGACACTAGCCGCTCCTACGAGCAGTACTTC
CDR3aa: CASSVDTSRSYEQYF

len: 20
abundance: -
v_gene: TRBV4-3
j_gene: TRBJ1-6
d_gene: -
CDR3nt: TGCGCCAGCAGCCAAGATTCACCCGGGACTTACGTGAGGAGGAATTCACCCCTCCACTTT
CDR3aa: CASSQDSPGTYVRRNSPLHF

len: 11
abundance: -
v_gene: TRBV29-1
j_gene: TRBJ2-2
d_gene: -
CDR3nt: TGCAGCGTTCGGGACACCGGGGAGCTGTTTTTT
CDR3aa: CSVRDTGELFF

len: 17
abundance: -
v_gene: TRBV23-1
j_gene: TRBJ2-3
d_gene: -
CDR3nt: TGCGCCAACATCCTCGAACTTCCGGGACAACGCACAGATACGCAGTATTTT
CDR3aa: CANILELPGQRTDTQYF

len: 14
abundance: many
v_gene: TRBV11-1
j_gene: TRBJ1-2
d_gene: TRBD1
CDR3nt: TGTGCCAGCAGCTTAGAACCGGGACAGGGAAGCTACACCTTC
CDR3aa: CASSLEPGQGSYTF

len: 17
abundance: -
v_gene: TRBV7-6
j_gene: TRBJ1-1
d_gene: TRBD1
CDR3nt: TGTGCCAGCAGCCCTGGGACAGGCGACCTAATGAACACTGAAGCTTTCTTT
CDR3aa: CASSPGTGDLMNTEAFF

len: 15
abundance: few
v_gene: TRBV15
j_gene: TRBJ2-1
d_gene: -
CDR3nt: TGTGCCACCAGCATAGTACCGGGGGCCGTGGGTGAGCAGTTCTTC
CDR3aa: CATSIVPGAVGEQFF

len: 15
abundance: -
v_gene: TRBV5-1
j_gene: TRBJ2-5
d_gene: -
CDR3nt: TGCGCCAGCAGCTTGCAAGGGGGGAGCGGAGAGACCCAGTACTTC
CDR3aa: CASSLQGGSGETQYF

len: 15
abundance: -
v_gene: TRBV10-1
j_gene: TRBJ1-2
d_gene: TRBD1
CDR3nt: TGCGCCAGCAGTTTGAACGGGACAGGTAACTATGGCTACACCTTC
CDR3aa: CASSLNGTGNYGYTF

len: 15
abundance: -
v_gene: TRBV5-4
j_gene: TRBJ1-2
d_gene: -
CDR3nt: TGTGCCAGCAGCCCCCGGGACATCCGTAACTATAGCTACACCTTC
CDR3aa: CASSPRDIRNYSYTF

len: 13
abundance: -
v_gene: TRBV18
j_gene: TRBJ2-7
d_gene: -
CDR3nt: TGTGCCAGCTCACCACCTCCTGGCGATGAGCAGTACTTC
CDR3aa: CASSPPPGDEQYF

len: 16
abundance: -
v_gene: TRBV5-1
j_gene: TRBJ2-2
d_gene: TRBD1
CDR3nt: TGCGCCAGCAGCAAAGAGGGACAGGGTAGCACCGGGGAGCTGTTTTTT
CDR3aa: CASSKEGQGSTGELFF

len: 15
abundance: -
v_gene: TRBV28
j_gene: TRBJ2-3
d_gene: -
CDR3nt: TGTGCCAGCAGTTTTGAGGGGAGGATCACAGATACGCAGTATTTT
CDR3aa: CASSFEGRITDTQYF

len: 17
abundance: -
v_gene: TRBV4-3
j_gene: TRBJ2-2
d_gene: TRBD1
CDR3nt: TGCGCCAGCAGCCCTAAGGGACAGGGATTACTGGCCGGGGAGCTGTTTTTT
CDR3aa: CASSPKGQGLLAGELFF

len: 14
abundance: -
v_gene: TRBV5-1
j_gene: TRBJ1-1
d_gene: TRBD1
CDR3nt: TGCGCCAGCAGCCGCGGGACAGGGGAAGCTGAAGCTTTCTTT
CDR3aa: CASSRGTGEAEAFF